Sequencing of this T cell receptor (beta chain) was carried out in a study of blood T cell repertoires in COVID-19. Per the original methods: Estimation of nucleated cell counts relied on the amplification of reference gene primers. Sequencing was performed with immunoSEQ multiplex PCR; in TCRdb, only in-frame clones are kept and a portion is missing. V and J calls plus clone size are reproduced from that table; the DNA served to infer D and trimming. The sample holds about 49,000 clones; approximately 80% are singletons and the top ten take less than 3%. In germline, CDR1 is KGHDR, CDR2 SFDVKD. V trimming: 4 bases; J trimming: 5 bases; junction bases outside the gene matches: 9. CDR3 length equals 16 residues.

This chain uses TRBV24-1 with TRBJ1-5, with 8 positions matching TRBD1. The sample was peripheral blood. The clonotype comes from an older woman with acute or convalescent COVID-19. CDR3 region: CATSESDRGSHQPQHF. CDR3 coding DNA: TGTGCCACCAGTGAATCCGACAGGGGTTCGCATCAGCCCCAGCATTTT.